These 15 T cell receptor beta chains came from one sample sequenced in a study of blood T cells in healthy people across ages. A second PCR of roughly 7 to 11 cycles used a sample-barcoded 5' primer and a J-beta primer mix. MiXCR, applied by TCRdb to the 5' RACE reads, yields one record per CDR3 protein. The profile shows about a million distinct CDR3 sequences, roughly 50% of them singletons. Input material: blood. The origin of the receptors is a woman aged 55-70 years in good health.

This chain uses TRBV6-5 with TRBJ1-6; D unclear. The CDR3 spans 15 residues. CDR1 and CDR2 from the germline V gene are MNHEY and SVGAGI. Trimming cost V 7 bases and J 7 bases, with 17 bases left between them. CDR3 nucleotides: TGTGCCAGCATGGCGGTGCAGCGCAGCAATTCACCCCTCCACTTT. Its translation: CASMAVQRSNSPLHF.

The chain employs TRBV6-6 and TRBJ2-5; a possible D gene is TRBD2 (5 bases). Matching the DNA end better, TRBJ2-7 makes the J call doubtful. The length of the CDR3 is 16 residues. Germline-derived CDR1 and CDR2 are MNHNY and SVGAGI (reference sequence). CDR3 nucleotides: TGTGCCAGCAGCTCCCCCGACGGGATCGGGAAAAACGAGCAGTACTTC. Its protein product is CASSSPDGIGKNEQYF.

The V call is TRBV20-1, the J call TRBJ2-3; 13 positions match TRBD2. Germline loops: CDR1 DFQATT, CDR2 SNEGSKA (reference sequence). The CDR3 sequence is 17 residues long. V dropped 7 bases and J dropped 3; count of bases not matched to a gene: 13. CDR3 protein: CSVRFRTSGRGTDTQYF. CDR3 nucleotides: TGCAGTGTACGGTTTCGGACTAGCGGGAGAGGGACAGATACGCAGTATTTT.

V is TRBV20-1 and J is TRBJ2-7; D unresolved. Germline assignment: CDR1 DFQATT and CDR2 SNEGSKA (reference sequence). Trimming took off 3 bases at V and 7 bases at J, with 13 bases between the two ends. The CDR3 extends over 12 amino acids. The CDR3 loop is CSARAQSREQYF. DNA of the CDR3: TGCAGTGCTAGGGCACAGTCTCGTGAGCAGTACTTC.

Only a few counts were recorded for this clonotype. This chain uses TRBV6-2 or TRBV6-3 with TRBJ2-6; tentative D call: TRBD1 (6 bases). Trimming removed 10 bases at V and 0 bases at J, with 10 bases between. This CDR3 has 14 residues. The germline gives CDR1 MNHEY, CDR2 SVGEGT. The CDR3 nucleotides are TGTGCCACCGGACAGTTCTCTGGGGCCAACGTCCTGACTTTC. Translated: CATGQFSGANVLTF.

V and J are TRBV6-2 or TRBV6-3 and TRBJ2-1; unclear D gene. This CDR3 spans 15 amino acids. Trimming left V 1 base short and J 3 bases short, with 10 bases between. CDR1 is MNHEY, CDR2 SVGEGT, per germline. The CDR3 nucleotides are TGTGCCAGCAGTTACTATCACGGCGTCTACAATGAGCAGTTCTTC. Encoded protein: CASSYYHGVYNEQFF.

The table lists this clonotype with a few counts. The rearrangement links TRBV14 to TRBJ2-6; weak D call: TRBD1 (5 bases). The CDR3 consists of 19 residues. V was clipped by 2 bases and J by 2 bases, with 19 bases between them. Germline loops: CDR1 SGHDN, CDR2 FVKESK. DNA of the CDR3: TGTGCCAGCAGCCAAACCCGACAGAGCTTTGGTACTGGGGCCAACGTCCTGACTTTC. It translates to CASSQTRQSFGTGANVLTF.

This chain uses TRBV20-1 with TRBJ2-7; unclear D gene. Per the germline V gene, CDR1 is DFQATT and CDR2 is SNEGSKA (reference sequence). The V gene lost 6 bases and the J gene lost 5 bases, with 20 bases spanning the gap. This CDR3 spans 14 amino acids. CDR3 DNA: TGCAGTGCCGCGACCCCTCTAGTCCCCCACGAGCAGTACTTC. Protein product: CSAATPLVPHEQYF.

This clonotype has only one observation. CDR3 in amino acids: CASSPRTSGRDSHNEQFF. For the CDR3, the DNA is TGTGCCAGCAGTCCTAGGACTAGCGGGAGGGATTCCCACAATGAGCAGTTCTTC. V is TRBV6-2 or TRBV6-3 and J is TRBJ2-1; 15 bases map to TRBD2. The CDR3 covers 18 residues. Trimming cost V 5 bases and J 5 bases; bases outside gene matches: 10. Per germline, CDR1 MNHEY and CDR2 SVGEGT.

This clonotype has more than one count but fewer than ten. The chain has TRBV20-1 and TRBJ2-3; D may be TRBD2 (6 bases). The germline gives CDR1 DFQATT, CDR2 SNEGSKA (reference sequence). With 5 bases removed from V and 2 bases from J, the gap between germline ends came to 23 bases. The CDR3 totals 17 residues. CDR3 nucleotide sequence: TGCAGTGCTCGGCAGAGGGGCGGGGCGGCCCCCACAGATACGCAGTATTTT. This gives the protein CSARQRGGAAPTDTQYF.

This clonotype showed up just a few times. The gene calls are TRBV20-1 and TRBJ2-7; TRBD2 aligns across 14 bases. Germline CDR1 reads DFQATT; CDR2 reads SNEGSKA (reference sequence). J gave up 4 bases and V 3 bases, and 8 bases lay outside the gene matches. The CDR3 is made up of 16 amino acids. DNA of the CDR3: TGCAGTGCTAGCCCCGGACTAGCGGGAGGCAGATACGAGCAGTACTTC. Translation: CSASPGLAGGRYEQYF.

A word on this clonotype: It may be a read error: a sequence one base away is much more abundant. The CDR3 region has the DNA TGTGCCGGCAGCTTAGCGGGACTAGCGGGCTACGAGCAGTACTTC. Translated: CAGSLAGLAGYEQYF. The chain employs TRBV7-9 and TRBJ2-5; 12 nucleotides match TRBD2. The better agreement between TRBJ2-7 and the DNA end casts doubt on the J call. This CDR3 has 15 amino acids. Germline assignment: CDR1 SEHNR and CDR2 FQNEAQ (reference sequence).

This clonotype was seen a few times. V usage is TRBV7-2 and J usage is TRBJ2-3; 8 nucleotides agree with TRBD2. CDR1 is SGHTA and CDR2 is FQGNSA in the germline V gene. The CDR3 length is 14 residues. J gave up 5 bases and V 5 bases, and 6 bases lay outside the gene matches. The CDR3 DNA reads TGTGCCAGCAGCCGAGCGGGAGCGGGAGATACGCAGTATTTT. It encodes CASSRAGAGDTQYF.

The chain uses TRBV25-1 and TRBJ2-1; 7 bases are shared with TRBD2. Germline lookup yields CDR1 MGHDK and CDR2 SYGVNS. With V trimmed by 2 bases and J by 4 bases, 11 bases remained unmatched. The CDR3 is made up of 17 amino acids. CDR3 region: CASSEALGGGPYNEQFF. For the CDR3, the DNA is TGTGCCAGCAGTGAAGCCCTCGGGGGAGGGCCTTACAATGAGCAGTTCTTC.

This clonotype was observed once. The chain is built from TRBV4-3 and TRBJ1-2, with D possibly TRBD1 on 5 matching bases. Germline V lookup: CDR1 LGHNA, CDR2 YSLEER. This CDR3 is 16 amino acids long. V lost 1 base and J lost 3, with 15 bases in between. The CDR3 region has the DNA TGCGCCAGCAGCCAAGCTTTGCAGGGTGGGGACTATGGCTACACCTTC. Amino acid sequence: CASSQALQGGDYGYTF.